The T cell receptor (beta chain) described here comes from a study of cytomegalovirus exposure and HLA in healthy donors. The CDR3 length is 14 residues. CDR1 is MNHEY and CDR2 is SVGAGI in the germline V gene. With 6 bases removed from V and 4 bases from J, the gap between germline ends came to 15 bases. The study ran its PCR with 60 Vbeta and 13 Jbeta primers. Clones were read by immunoSEQ multiplex PCR, and TCRdb kept only the in-frame ones, dropping some. This sample has 150,000 to 200,000 clones, with 84% found just once. The sequence came from a woman between 45 and 60 years old in good health and CMV-seropositive. The rearrangement joins TRBV6-5 to TRBJ1-1; maybe TRBD1 (6 bases). The sequenced sample consisted of PBMCs. The CDR3: CASSPRQGSTEAFF. Written as DNA, the CDR3 is TGTGCCAGCAGCCCTCGGCAGGGGAGCACTGAAGCTTTCTTT.